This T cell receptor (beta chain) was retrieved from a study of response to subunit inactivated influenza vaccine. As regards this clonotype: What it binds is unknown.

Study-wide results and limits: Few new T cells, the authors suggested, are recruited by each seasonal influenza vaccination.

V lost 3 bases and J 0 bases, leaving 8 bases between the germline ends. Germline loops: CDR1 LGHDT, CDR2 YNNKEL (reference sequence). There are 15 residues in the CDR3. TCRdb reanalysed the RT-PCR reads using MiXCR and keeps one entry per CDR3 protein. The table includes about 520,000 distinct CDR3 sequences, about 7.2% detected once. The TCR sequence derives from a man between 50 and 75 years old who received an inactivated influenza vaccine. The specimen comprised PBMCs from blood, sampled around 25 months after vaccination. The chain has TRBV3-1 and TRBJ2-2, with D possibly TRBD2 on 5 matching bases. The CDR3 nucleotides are TGTGCCAGCAGCCAGATACTAGCGAACACCGGGGAGCTGTTTTTT. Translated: CASSQILANTGELFF.